This is a list of T cell receptor beta chains from one sample in a study of blood T cell repertoires in COVID-19. TCRdb's copy holds only in-frame clones and misses some; the assay was immunoSEQ multiplex PCR. The table includes about 420,000 clones, around nine tenths detected once. Specimen: peripheral blood. Source of these receptors: a man aged 18 to 29 with COVID-19, enrolled during active disease. Both conserved end residues are part of each CDR3.

v_gene	CDR3aa
TRBV7-9	CASSQGREGKETQYF
TRBV6-6	CASRVGQPSGYTF
TRBV10-2	CASSSGPTGGYTF
TRBV19	CASSIDRQKNNEQFF
TRBV9	CASSVGTAYSNTGELFF
TRBV2	CASSVNRAVPSYGYTF
TRBV9	CASSVASGRAGGTDTQYF
TRBV6-5	CASSYSSGQVGSPLHF
TRBV5-1	CASSPTSGVASGELFF
TRBV6-6	CASSYSSFSGANVLTF
TRBV10-3	CAIKEAGSSYNEQFF
TRBV6-5	CASTPGTYGYTF
TRBV21-1	CASSKCGNMNTEAFF
TRBV6-5	CAIRQGANYGYTF
TRBV6-1	CASSEAGSGNEQYF
TRBV18	CASSPGLAGLNEQFF
TRBV11-1	CASKSAGGIHEQYF
TRBV5-1	CASSLVGGTGSYEQYF